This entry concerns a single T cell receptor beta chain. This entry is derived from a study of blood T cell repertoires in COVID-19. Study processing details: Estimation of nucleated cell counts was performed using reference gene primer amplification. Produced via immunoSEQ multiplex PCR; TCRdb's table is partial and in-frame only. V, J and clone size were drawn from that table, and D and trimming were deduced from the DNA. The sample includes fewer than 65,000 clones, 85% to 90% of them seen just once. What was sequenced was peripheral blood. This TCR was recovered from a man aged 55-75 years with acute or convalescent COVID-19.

For the CDR3, the DNA is TGTGCCAGCAGTCCCGCGGCGGGGGGGAACACTGAAGCTTTCTTT. This encodes CASSPAAGGNTEAFF. The rearrangement joins TRBV27 to TRBJ1-1; possible D gene TRBD1, 5 bases. Germline-derived CDR1 and CDR2 are MNHEY and SMNVEV (reference sequence). This CDR3 has 15 residues. V shed 5 bases and J shed 1 base, with 14 bases lying between them.